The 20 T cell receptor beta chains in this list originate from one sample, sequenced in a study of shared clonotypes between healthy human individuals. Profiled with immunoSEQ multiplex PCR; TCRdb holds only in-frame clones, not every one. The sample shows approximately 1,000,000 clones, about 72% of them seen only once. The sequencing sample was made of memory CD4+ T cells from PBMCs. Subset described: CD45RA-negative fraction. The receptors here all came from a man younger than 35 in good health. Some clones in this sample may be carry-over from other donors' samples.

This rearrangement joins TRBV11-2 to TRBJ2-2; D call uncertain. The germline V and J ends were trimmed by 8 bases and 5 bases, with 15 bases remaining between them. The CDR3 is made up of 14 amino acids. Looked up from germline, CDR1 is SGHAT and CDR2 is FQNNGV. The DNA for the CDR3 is TGTGCCAGCCGCCTGAGATTCCAGACCGGGGAGCTGTTTTTT. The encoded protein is CASRLRFQTGELFF.

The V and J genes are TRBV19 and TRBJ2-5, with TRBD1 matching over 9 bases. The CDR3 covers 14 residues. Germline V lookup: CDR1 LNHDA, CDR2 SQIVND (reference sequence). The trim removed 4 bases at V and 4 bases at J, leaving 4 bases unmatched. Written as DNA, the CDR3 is TGTGCCAGTAGTAACACAGGGGGCGGAGAGACCCAGTACTTC. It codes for CASSNTGGGETQYF.

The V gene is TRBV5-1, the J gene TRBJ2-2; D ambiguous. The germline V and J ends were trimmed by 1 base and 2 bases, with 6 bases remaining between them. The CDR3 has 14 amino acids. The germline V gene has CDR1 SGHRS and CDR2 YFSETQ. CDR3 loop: CASSLYTNTGELFF. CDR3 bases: TGCGCCAGCAGCTTGTATACAAACACCGGGGAGCTGTTTTTT.

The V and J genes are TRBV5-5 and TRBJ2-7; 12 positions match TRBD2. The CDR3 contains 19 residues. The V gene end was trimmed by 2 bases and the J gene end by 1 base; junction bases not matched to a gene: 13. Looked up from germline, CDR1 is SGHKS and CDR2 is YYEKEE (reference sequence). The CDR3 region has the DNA TGTGCCAGCAGCTTCGTGACTAGCGGGAGCCCTTCAAAGTCCTACGAGCAGTACTTC. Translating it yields CASSFVTSGSPSKSYEQYF.

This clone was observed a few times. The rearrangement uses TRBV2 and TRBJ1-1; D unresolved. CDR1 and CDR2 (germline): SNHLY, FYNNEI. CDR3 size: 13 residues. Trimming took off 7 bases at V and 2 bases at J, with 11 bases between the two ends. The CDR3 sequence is CASTTLINTEAFF. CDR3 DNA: TGTGCCAGCACCACTCTGATAAACACTGAAGCTTTCTTT.

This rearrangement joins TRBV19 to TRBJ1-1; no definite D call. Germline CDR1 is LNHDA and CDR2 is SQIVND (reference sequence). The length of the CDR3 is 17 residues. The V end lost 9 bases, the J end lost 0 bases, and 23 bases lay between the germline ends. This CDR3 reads CASTDGLSAQMNTEAFF. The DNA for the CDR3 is TGTGCCAGCACCGACGGGCTCTCCGCTCAGATGAACACTGAAGCTTTCTTT.

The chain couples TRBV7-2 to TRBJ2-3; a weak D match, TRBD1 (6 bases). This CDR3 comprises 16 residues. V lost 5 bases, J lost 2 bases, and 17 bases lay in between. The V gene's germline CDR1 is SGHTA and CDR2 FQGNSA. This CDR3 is CASSPWVGTTTDTQYF. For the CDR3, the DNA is TGTGCCAGCAGCCCCTGGGTGGGGACAACCACAGATACGCAGTATTTT. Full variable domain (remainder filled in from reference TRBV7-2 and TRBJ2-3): GAGVSQSPSNKVTEKGKDVELRCDPISGHTALYWYRQSLGQGLEFLIYFQGNSAPDKSGLPSDRFSAERTGGSVSTLTIQRTQQEDSAVYLCASSPWVGTTTDTQYFGPGTRLTVL.

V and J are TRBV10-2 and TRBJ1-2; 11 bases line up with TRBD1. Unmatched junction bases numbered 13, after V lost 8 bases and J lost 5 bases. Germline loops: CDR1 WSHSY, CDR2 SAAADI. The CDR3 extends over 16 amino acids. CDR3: CASVWTGGFEEYGYTF. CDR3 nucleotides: TGCGCCAGCGTGTGGACAGGGGGCTTTGAAGAATATGGCTACACCTTC.

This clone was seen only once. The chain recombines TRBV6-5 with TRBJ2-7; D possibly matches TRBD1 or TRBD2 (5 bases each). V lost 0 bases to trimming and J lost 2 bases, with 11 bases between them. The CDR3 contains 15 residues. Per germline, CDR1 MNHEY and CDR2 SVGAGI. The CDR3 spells CASSYSRDGTYEQYF. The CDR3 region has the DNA TGTGCCAGCAGTTACTCGAGGGACGGGACCTACGAGCAGTACTTC.

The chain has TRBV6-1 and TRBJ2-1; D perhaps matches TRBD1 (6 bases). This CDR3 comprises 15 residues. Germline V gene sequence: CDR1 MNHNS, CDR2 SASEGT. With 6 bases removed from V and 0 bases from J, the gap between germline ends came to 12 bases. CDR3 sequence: CASSTQGTSYNEQFF. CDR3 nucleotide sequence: TGTGCCAGCAGCACCCAGGGGACCTCCTACAATGAGCAGTTCTTC.

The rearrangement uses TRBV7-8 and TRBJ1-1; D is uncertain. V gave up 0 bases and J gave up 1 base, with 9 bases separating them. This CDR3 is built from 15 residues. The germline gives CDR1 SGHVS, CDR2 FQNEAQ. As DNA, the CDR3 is TGTGCCAGCAGCTTAGCGCCAGGCAGGAACACTGAAGCTTTCTTT. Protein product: CASSLAPGRNTEAFF.

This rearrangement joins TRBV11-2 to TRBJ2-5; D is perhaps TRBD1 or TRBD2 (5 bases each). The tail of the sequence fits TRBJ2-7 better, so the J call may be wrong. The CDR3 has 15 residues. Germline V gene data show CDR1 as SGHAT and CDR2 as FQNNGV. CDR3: CASSLDGTETYEQYF. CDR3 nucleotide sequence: TGTGCCAGCAGCTTAGACGGGACGGAGACCTACGAGCAGTACTTC.

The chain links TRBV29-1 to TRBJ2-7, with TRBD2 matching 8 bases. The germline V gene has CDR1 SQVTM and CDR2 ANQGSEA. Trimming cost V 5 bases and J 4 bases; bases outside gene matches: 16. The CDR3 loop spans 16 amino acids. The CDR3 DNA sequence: TGCAGCGTTTCGAAGAGGCCTAGCGGGCGACCTTACGAGCAGTACTTC. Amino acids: CSVSKRPSGRPYEQYF.

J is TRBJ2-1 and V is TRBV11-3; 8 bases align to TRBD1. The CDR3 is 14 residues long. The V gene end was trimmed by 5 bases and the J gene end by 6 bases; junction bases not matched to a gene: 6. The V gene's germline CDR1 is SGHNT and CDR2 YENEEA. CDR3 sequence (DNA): TGTGCCAGCAGCGGACACAGGGGGGCCAATGAGCAGTTCTTC. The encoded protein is CASSGHRGANEQFF.

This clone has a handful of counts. CDR3 residues: CASSPGTLYEAFF. DNA of the CDR3: TGTGCCAGCAGCCCCGGGACTCTCTATGAAGCTTTCTTT. The chain combines TRBV5-8 with TRBJ1-1; possibly TRBD1 for D (5 bases). CDR3 length: 13 residues. Germline loops: CDR1 SGHTS, CDR2 YDEGEE. V was cut by 4 bases and J by 7 bases, with 14 bases left in between.

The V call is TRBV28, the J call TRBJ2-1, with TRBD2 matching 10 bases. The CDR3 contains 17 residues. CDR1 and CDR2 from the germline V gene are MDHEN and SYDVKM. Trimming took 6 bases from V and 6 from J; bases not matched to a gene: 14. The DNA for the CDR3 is TGTGCCAGCAGCCCCCCCCTAGCGGGAGCTGGGCTCAATGAGCAGTTCTTC. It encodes CASSPPLAGAGLNEQFF. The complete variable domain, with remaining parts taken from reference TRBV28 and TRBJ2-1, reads DVKVTQSSRYLVKRTGEKVFLECVQDMDHENMFWYRQDPGLGLRLIYFSYDVKMKEKGDIPEGYSVSREKKERFSLILESASTNQTSMYLCASSPPLAGAGLNEQFFGPGTRLTVL.

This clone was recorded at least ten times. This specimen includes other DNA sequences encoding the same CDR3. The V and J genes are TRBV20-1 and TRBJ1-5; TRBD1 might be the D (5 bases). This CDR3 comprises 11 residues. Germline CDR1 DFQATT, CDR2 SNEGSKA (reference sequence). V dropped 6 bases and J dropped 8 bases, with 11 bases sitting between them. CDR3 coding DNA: TGCAGTGCGGCCTTGGGGGAGCCCCAGCATTTT. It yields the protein CSAALGEPQHF.

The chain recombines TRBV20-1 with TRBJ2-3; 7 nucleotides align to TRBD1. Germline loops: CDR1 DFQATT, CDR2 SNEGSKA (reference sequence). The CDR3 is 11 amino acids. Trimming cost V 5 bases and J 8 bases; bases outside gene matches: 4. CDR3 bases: TGCAGTGCTGAGGGGGACAGTACGCAGTATTTT. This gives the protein CSAEGDSTQYF.

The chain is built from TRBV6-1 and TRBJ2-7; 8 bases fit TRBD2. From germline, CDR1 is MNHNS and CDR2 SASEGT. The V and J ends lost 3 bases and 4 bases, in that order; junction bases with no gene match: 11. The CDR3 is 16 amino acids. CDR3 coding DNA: TGTGCCAGCAGTGATACGGGGCTAGCGGGCGGGTACGAGCAGTACTTC. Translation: CASSDTGLAGGYEQYF.

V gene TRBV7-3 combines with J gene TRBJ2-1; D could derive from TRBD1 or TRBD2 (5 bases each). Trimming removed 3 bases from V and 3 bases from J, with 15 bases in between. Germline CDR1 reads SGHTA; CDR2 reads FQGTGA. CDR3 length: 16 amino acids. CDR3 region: CASSLLGTMNYNEQFF. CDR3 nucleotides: TGTGCCAGCAGCTTGCTCGGGACCATGAACTACAATGAGCAGTTCTTC.